These T cell receptor beta chains were read from a single sample in a study of long-term antiretroviral therapy in people with HIV. TCRdb keeps only in-frame clones here, not all; method: immunoSEQ multiplex PCR. The data contain tens of thousands of clones, more than 95% of them seen just once; the ten biggest clones take up around 3.2%. The sample in question was unsorted PBMCs, obtained 6.9 years after starting antiretroviral therapy. The origin of the receptors is a man aged 25 to 40 with HIV. CDR3s include the opening cysteine and the closing phenylalanine or tryptophan. The D gene is left open where the match is weak. Not all rows give a size; the values are once, few, many and, for expanded clones, a class.

j_gene	abundance	len	d_gene	v_gene	CDR3nt	CDR3aa
TRBJ1-2	NA	15	NA	TRBV9	TGTGCCAGCAGCAACAACAGACATTCTAACTATGGCTACACCTTC	CASSNNRHSNYGYTF
TRBJ2-7	NA	13	NA	TRBV30	TGTGCCTGGAGTGGGCGGACTCTACCAGAGCAGTACTTC	CAWSGRTLPEQYF
TRBJ1-1	NA	14	NA	TRBV4-3	TGCGCCAGCAGCCAAGAAAGAACGAACACTGAAGCTTTCTTT	CASSQERTNTEAFF
TRBJ2-5	NA	11	NA	TRBV7-9	TGTGCCAGCCTTCAGGTAGAGACCCAGTACTTC	CASLQVETQYF
TRBJ2-7	NA	13	TRBD1	TRBV13	TGTGCCAGCAGCTCAGACAGGGGCCACGAGCAGTACTTC	CASSSDRGHEQYF
TRBJ2-6	NA	14	TRBD2	TRBV7-2	TGTGCCAGCAACGGGGGGGTCGGGGCCAACGTCCTGACTTTC	CASNGGVGANVLTF
TRBJ2-5	once	15	TRBD2	TRBV9	TGTGCCAGCAGCGTAGGCGGGGGGGCCGGAGAGACCCAGTACTTC	CASSVGGGAGETQYF
TRBJ2-7	NA	21	TRBD2	TRBV9	TGTGCCAGCAGCGGGGAGAGGATCCCTCGGGGGCAACTAGCGGGAGTATACGAGCAGTACTTC	CASSGERIPRGQLAGVYEQYF
TRBJ2-1	NA	13	NA	TRBV10-3	TGTGCCATCAGTGAGGGGATAGCTGGTGAGCAGTTCTTC	CAISEGIAGEQFF
TRBJ1-3	NA	11	NA	TRBV30	TGTGCCGGTCGTGTAGGAAACACCATATATTTT	CAGRVGNTIYF
TRBJ2-5	NA	14	NA	TRBV7-7	TGTGCTAGCAGCTTAGGGCGGGAACAAGAGACCCAGTACTTC	CASSLGREQETQYF
TRBJ1-4	NA	12	NA	TRBV5-4	TGTGCCAGCAGCTTACTGGGGGAAAAACTGTTTTTT	CASSLLGEKLFF
TRBJ1-1	NA	15	TRBD1	TRBV4-3	TGCGCCAGCAGCCAGGTCGGACAGGGTCGAACTGAAGCTTTCTTT	CASSQVGQGRTEAFF
TRBJ2-7	NA	13	NA	TRBV19	TGTGCCAGTAGTATAAGGGGGACCCACGAGCAGTACTTC	CASSIRGTHEQYF
TRBJ2-1	NA	16	TRBD1	TRBV7-9	TGTGCCAGCAGTTCAGGGGGGACAGGGACGAGCAATGAGCAGTTCTTC	CASSSGGTGTSNEQFF
TRBJ2-3	NA	16	TRBD2	TRBV7-8	TGTGCCAGCGGACCCGGGAGACTAGCGGGGGAAGATACGCAGTATTTT	CASGPGRLAGEDTQYF
TRBJ2-7	NA	14	NA	TRBV5-1	TGCGCCAGCAGAGACAGCAGGTCAACCTACGAGCAGTACTTC	CASRDSRSTYEQYF
TRBJ1-2	NA	15	NA	TRBV7-2	TGTGCCAGCAGCCGGTTGGGGCCCGCGAGTTATGGCTACACCTTC	CASSRLGPASYGYTF
TRBJ2-3	NA	14	TRBD1	TRBV11-3	TGTGCCAGCAGCCCACAGGGGGAGGCAGATACGCAGTATTTT	CASSPQGEADTQYF
TRBJ1-2	few	13	TRBD1	TRBV16	TGTGCCAGCCCCAGGACAGGGGGCTTTGGCTACACCTTC	CASPRTGGFGYTF
TRBJ1-5	NA	14	TRBD1	TRBV6-5	TGTGCCAGCAGTGGGACAGGTCCTTTTCAGCCCCAGCATTTT	CASSGTGPFQPQHF
TRBJ1-1	once	13	NA	TRBV6-6	TGTGCCAGCAGGGCGACGGCTAACACTGAAGCTTTCTTT	CASRATANTEAFF
TRBJ1-6	NA	16	NA	TRBV4-3	TGCGCCAGCAGCCAAGAAGGAAGGCAGACTAATTCACCCCTCCACTTT	CASSQEGRQTNSPLHF
TRBJ2-1	NA	15	NA	TRBV7-2	TGTGCCAGCAGCTTAGTGCCGGGAGTCTACAATGAGCAGTTCTTC	CASSLVPGVYNEQFF
TRBJ2-7	once	13	NA	TRBV2	TGTGCCAGCAGTGACAGCGTTGTTTACGAGCAGTACTTC	CASSDSVVYEQYF